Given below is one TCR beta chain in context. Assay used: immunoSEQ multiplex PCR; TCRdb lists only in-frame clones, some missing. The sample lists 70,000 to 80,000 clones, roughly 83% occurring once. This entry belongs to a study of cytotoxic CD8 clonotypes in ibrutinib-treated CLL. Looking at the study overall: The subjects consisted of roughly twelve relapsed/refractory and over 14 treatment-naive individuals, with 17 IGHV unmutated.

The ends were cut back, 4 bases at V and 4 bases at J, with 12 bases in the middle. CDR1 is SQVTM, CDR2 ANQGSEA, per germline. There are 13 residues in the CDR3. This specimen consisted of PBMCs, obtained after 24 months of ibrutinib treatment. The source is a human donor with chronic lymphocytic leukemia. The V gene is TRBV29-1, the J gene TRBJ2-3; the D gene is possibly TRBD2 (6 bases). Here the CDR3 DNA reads TGCAGCGTTGCCCGGGGACTCTCAGATACGCAGTATTTT. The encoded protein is CSVARGLSDTQYF.